The clone carrying this TCR beta chain was seen a few times. Its antigen is as yet unknown. The trim removed 3 bases at V and 1 base at J, leaving 3 bases unmatched. CDR1 and CDR2 from the germline V gene are LNHNV and YYDKDF (reference sequence). The CDR3 runs 14 residues. This sample is part of a study of CD8+ T cells in alopecia areata. Study-wide points: Clonality in lesional scalp, especially alopecia totalis/universalis, exceeded that of normal scalp. Sharing of TCRs across patients appeared less clear than in mice, possibly for HLA-related reasons.

Extracted RNA was reverse transcribed into cDNA, the sequencing template. Sequencing was performed with immunoSEQ multiplex PCR; in TCRdb, only in-frame clones are kept and a portion is missing. The repertoire holds 150,000 to 200,000 clones, with 55% to 65% as singletons. Sample: CD4+ T cells sorted from blood. This TCR was recovered from a human donor in good health. The rearrangement uses TRBV15 and TRBJ2-7, with TRBD1 matching 7 bases. The CDR3 DNA is TGTGCCACCAGCAGGGGACAGTGGTCCTACGAGCAGTACTTC. Protein sequence: CATSRGQWSYEQYF.